The clone carrying this T cell receptor beta chain has at least ten counts. This sample was taken from a study of T cells after yellow fever vaccination. As for the study in general: CD3, CD45RA, CCR7 and CD95 were used to sort EM, EMRA, CM and Tscm memory subsets. Study-level points and caveats: A limited proportion of clonotypes was detected within both the CD4 and CD8 compartments. Booster sampling recovered most clones from primary vaccination (96% CD4, around 88% CD8). Almost all vaccine-responding clonotypes escaped detection in sorted memory subsets on day 0.

Trimming cost V 7 bases and J 3 bases, with 15 bases left between them. The CDR3 has 13 amino acids. Germline loops: CDR1 SQVTM, CDR2 ANQGSEA. In TCRdb, the 5' RACE reads were re-called with MiXCR into one record per CDR3 protein. The sample carries some 23,000 distinct CDR3 sequences, 3.4% recorded once. The origin of this receptor is a man aged 18 to 29 who received the YFV17D yellow fever vaccine. This specimen consisted of PBMCs, either bulk or a sorted T-cell subset (CD4+, CD8+, memory, or dextramer-sorted; not recorded which), obtained more than 35 days after the first yellow fever vaccination. The rearrangement links TRBV29-1 to TRBJ1-1, with D tentatively TRBD1 (5 bases). CDR3 region: CSGTRDGDTEAFF. CDR3 nucleotides: TGCAGCGGTACCAGGGACGGGGACACTGAAGCTTTCTTT.